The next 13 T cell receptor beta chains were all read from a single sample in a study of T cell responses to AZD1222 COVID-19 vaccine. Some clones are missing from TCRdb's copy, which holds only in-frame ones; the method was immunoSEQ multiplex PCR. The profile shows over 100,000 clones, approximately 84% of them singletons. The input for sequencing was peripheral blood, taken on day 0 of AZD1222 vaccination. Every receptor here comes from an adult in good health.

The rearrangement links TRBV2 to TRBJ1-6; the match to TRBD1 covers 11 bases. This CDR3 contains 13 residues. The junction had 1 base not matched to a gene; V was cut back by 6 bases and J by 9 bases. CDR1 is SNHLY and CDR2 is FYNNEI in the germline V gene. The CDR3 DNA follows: TGTGCCAGCAGGGACAGGGGGCTTTCACCCCTCCACTTT. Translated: CASRDRGLSPLHF.

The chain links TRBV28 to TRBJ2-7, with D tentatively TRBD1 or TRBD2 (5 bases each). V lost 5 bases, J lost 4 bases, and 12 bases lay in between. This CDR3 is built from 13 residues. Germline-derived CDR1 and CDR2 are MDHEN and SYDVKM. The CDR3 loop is CASSKTWGYEQYF. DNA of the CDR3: TGTGCCAGCAGTAAGACATGGGGGTACGAGCAGTACTTC.

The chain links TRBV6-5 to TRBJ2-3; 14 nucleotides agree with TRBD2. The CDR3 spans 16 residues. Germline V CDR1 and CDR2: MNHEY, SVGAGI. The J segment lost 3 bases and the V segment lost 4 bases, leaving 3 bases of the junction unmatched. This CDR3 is CASSSGTSGRTDTQYF. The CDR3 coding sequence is TGTGCCAGCAGTTCCGGGACTAGCGGGAGAACAGATACGCAGTATTTT.

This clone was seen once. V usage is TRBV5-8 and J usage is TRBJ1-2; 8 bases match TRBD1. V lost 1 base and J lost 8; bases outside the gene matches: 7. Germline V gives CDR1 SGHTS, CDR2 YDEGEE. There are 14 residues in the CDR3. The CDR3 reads CASSLFQGAWGYTF. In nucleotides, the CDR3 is TGTGCCAGCAGCTTGTTTCAGGGGGCTTGGGGCTACACCTTC.

Written as DNA, the CDR3 is TGTGCCAGCAGCTTGAGGGGGGGGGACACTGAAGCTTTCTTT. Protein sequence: CASSLRGGDTEAFF. This chain links TRBV7-2 with TRBJ1-1; possible D gene TRBD1, 6 bases. The CDR3 is made up of 14 amino acids. V lost 3 bases, J lost 3 bases, and 11 bases lay in between. Germline V CDR1 and CDR2: SGHTA, FQGNSA.

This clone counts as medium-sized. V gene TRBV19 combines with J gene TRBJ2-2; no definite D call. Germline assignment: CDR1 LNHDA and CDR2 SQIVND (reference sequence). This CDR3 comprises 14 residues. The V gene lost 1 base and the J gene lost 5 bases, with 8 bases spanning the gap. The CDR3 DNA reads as TGTGCCAGTAGTATAGGTGGCTGGACCGGGGAGCTGTTTTTT. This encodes CASSIGGWTGELFF. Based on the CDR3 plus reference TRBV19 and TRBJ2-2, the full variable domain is DGGITQSPKYLFRKEGQNVTLSCEQNLNHDAMYWYRQDPGQGLRLIYYSQIVNDFQKGDIAEGYSVSREKKESFPLTVTSAQKNPTAFYLCASSIGGWTGELFFGEGSRLTVL.

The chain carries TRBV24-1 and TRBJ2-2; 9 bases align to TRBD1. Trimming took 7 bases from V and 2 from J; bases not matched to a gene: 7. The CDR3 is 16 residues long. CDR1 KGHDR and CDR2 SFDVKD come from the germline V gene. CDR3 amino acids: CATSNTGQGNTGELFF. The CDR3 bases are TGTGCCACCAGCAATACGGGACAGGGTAACACCGGGGAGCTGTTTTTT.

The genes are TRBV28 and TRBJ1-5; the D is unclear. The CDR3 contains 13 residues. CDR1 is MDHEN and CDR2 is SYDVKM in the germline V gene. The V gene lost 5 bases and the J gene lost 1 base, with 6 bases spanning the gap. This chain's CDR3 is CASSQDSNQPQHF. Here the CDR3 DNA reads TGTGCCAGCAGTCAAGACAGCAATCAGCCCCAGCATTTT.

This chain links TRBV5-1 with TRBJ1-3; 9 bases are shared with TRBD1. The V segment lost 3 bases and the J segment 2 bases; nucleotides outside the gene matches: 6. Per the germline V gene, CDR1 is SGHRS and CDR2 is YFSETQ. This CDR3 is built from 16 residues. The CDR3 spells CASSWGDRAAGNTIYF. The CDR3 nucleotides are TGCGCCAGCAGCTGGGGGGACAGGGCCGCTGGAAACACCATATATTTT.

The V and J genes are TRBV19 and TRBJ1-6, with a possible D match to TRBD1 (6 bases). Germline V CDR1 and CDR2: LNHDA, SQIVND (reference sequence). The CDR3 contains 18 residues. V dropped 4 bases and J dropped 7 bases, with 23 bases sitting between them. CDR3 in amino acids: CASSTYPQGGRGNSPLHF. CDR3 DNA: TGTGCCAGTAGTACCTACCCCCAAGGGGGACGAGGGAATTCACCCCTCCACTTT.

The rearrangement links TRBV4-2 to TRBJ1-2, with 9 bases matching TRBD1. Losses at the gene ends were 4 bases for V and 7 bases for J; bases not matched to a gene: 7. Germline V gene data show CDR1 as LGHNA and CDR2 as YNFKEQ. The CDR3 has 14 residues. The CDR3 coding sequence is TGTGCCAGCAGCCCAGTGGGACAGGGTGCTGGCTACACCTTC. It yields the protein CASSPVGQGAGYTF.

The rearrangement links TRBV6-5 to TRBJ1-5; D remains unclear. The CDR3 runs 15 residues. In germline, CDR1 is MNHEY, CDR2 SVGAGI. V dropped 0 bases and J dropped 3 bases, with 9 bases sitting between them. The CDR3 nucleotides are TGTGCCAGCAGTTACTCGAATGTCGCCAATCAGCCCCAGCATTTT. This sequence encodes CASSYSNVANQPQHF.

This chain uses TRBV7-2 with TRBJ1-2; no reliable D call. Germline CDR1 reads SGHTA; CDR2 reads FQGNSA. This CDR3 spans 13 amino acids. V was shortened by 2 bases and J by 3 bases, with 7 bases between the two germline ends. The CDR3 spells CASSLNTYYGYTF. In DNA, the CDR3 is TGTGCCAGCAGCTTAAACACCTACTATGGCTACACCTTC.